This T cell receptor (beta chain) came from a study of blood T cell repertoires in COVID-19. The wider study: Acute and convalescent COVID-19 specimens originated in the United States, Italy and Spain.

The trim removed 6 bases at V and 10 bases at J, leaving 0 bases unmatched. The CDR3 loop spans 12 amino acids. Each participant's cohort was designated according to participant-reported clinical history. During the 2 weeks before they entered the study, exposed participants had met someone with a PCR-confirmed or clinician-diagnosed COVID-19 case. The authors' processing: Reference gene primer amplification yielded estimated nucleated cell counts. Sequenced by immunoSEQ multiplex PCR; TCRdb stores in-frame clones only, minus some. V and J calls and clone size come straight from that table; D and trimming were deduced from the DNA. The sample lists approximately 270,000 clones; 80% to 95% were seen once. This clone came up once.

The chain carries TRBV12-3 or TRBV12-4 and TRBJ1-6; 10 nucleotides match TRBD1. This sequence originates from a middle-aged man who had been exposed to COVID-19. Specimen: PBMCs or T cells enriched from blood (not recorded which). CDR3 region: CASRDRGSPLHF. The CDR3 bases are TGTGCCAGCAGGGACAGGGGGTCACCCCTCCACTTT.